The 7 T cell receptor beta chains below all came from one sample that was sequenced in a study of T cell responses to AZD1222 COVID-19 vaccine. Libraries were prepared by immunoSEQ multiplex PCR; TCRdb keeps only in-frame clonotypes and omits some of them. The sample carries more than 150,000 clones, approximately 90% recorded once. The material was peripheral blood, obtained after recovery from COVID-19. The receptors were sampled from an adult who had recovered from COVID-19.

The CDR3 DNA follows: TGTGCCAGCAGTTTACCAGCGGGAGTGGCCGGGGAGCTGTTTTTT. Its protein product is CASSLPAGVAGELFF. The chain carries TRBV28 and TRBJ2-2; 8 bases are a match to TRBD2. Germline trimming cut 2 bases from V and 6 bases from J; bases unmatched to any gene: 5. In germline, CDR1 is MDHEN, CDR2 SYDVKM. CDR3 length equals 15 residues.

The rearrangement uses TRBV28 and TRBJ1-5, with D perhaps TRBD1 (6 bases). Germline V gene data show CDR1 as MDHEN and CDR2 as SYDVKM. The CDR3 totals 15 residues. Trimming took 7 bases from V and 0 from J, leaving 13 bases between them. The CDR3 loop reads CASKRTASSNQPQHF. CDR3 sequence (DNA): TGTGCCAGCAAAAGGACAGCTAGTAGCAATCAGCCCCAGCATTTT.

The chain combines TRBV7-9 with TRBJ1-4, with D possibly TRBD1 on 5 matching bases. Trimming took off 5 bases at V and 3 bases at J, with 16 bases between the two ends. Germline assignment: CDR1 SEHNR and CDR2 FQNEAQ (reference sequence). CDR3 length: 16 amino acids. The CDR3 here is CASSHGRQRPNEKLFF. The CDR3 region has the DNA TGTGCCAGCAGCCACGGACGACAGCGTCCTAATGAAAAACTGTTTTTT.

The genes are TRBV6-6 and TRBJ1-1; D remains unclear. The germline CDR1 and CDR2 sequences are MNHNY and SVGAGI (reference sequence). The CDR3 runs 14 residues. Trimming took 0 bases from V and 0 from J, leaving 5 bases between them. Written as DNA, the CDR3 is TGTGCCAGCAGTTACTCCTCGGTGAACACTGAAGCTTTCTTT. Residues: CASSYSSVNTEAFF.

The chain links TRBV6-5 to TRBJ1-2; D gene unclear. The V end lost 5 bases, the J end lost 8 bases, and 15 bases lay between the germline ends. Germline V gene sequence: CDR1 MNHEY, CDR2 SVGAGI. The CDR3 spans 13 residues. DNA of the CDR3: TGTGCCAGCAGTCTTACCCCGAGTCGGGGCTACACCTTC. Protein sequence: CASSLTPSRGYTF.

V and J are TRBV28 and TRBJ2-7; 12 nucleotides align to TRBD2. The CDR3 runs 15 residues. CDR1 MDHEN and CDR2 SYDVKM come from the germline V gene. V was pared by 5 bases and J by 2 bases, with 4 bases of the junction left unmatched. The CDR3 here is CASSKPSGGAYEQYF. In nucleotides, the CDR3 is TGTGCCAGCAGTAAACCTAGCGGGGGGGCCTACGAGCAGTACTTC.

This clone was seen a single time. V gene TRBV19 combines with J gene TRBJ1-4; tentative D call: TRBD1 (5 bases). V gave up 3 bases and J gave up 5 bases, with 10 bases separating them. Germline V CDR1 and CDR2: LNHDA, SQIVND (reference sequence). The CDR3 is 14 amino acids. CDR3 sequence (DNA): TGTGCCAGTAGTATTCGCAGGGAAAATGAAAAACTGTTTTTT. It encodes CASSIRRENEKLFF.